This is a list of T cell receptor beta chains from one sample in a study of T cells in Graves' hyperthyroidism and ophthalmopathy. TCRdb passed the multiplex PCR reads through MiXCR, listing each CDR3 protein once. The top ten clones hold roughly 7.2% of a sample with about 640,000 distinct CDR3 sequences, about 45% of them seen once. Sequencing was done on a sample of peripheral blood or thyroid tissue (not recorded which). The origin of the receptors is an adult man with Graves' disease, either hyperthyroidism or ophthalmopathy (not recorded which). The CDR3 runs from the conserved cysteine through the conserved F or W. A D gene is named only where the DNA matches it firmly. The listing skips clone size in some rows; elsewhere it reads once, few, many or a size class.

cdr3_nt	cdr3_aa	j_call	clone_size	v_call	d_call
TGTGCCAGCCAAGCCCCAGGGGGTTCCTATGGCTACACCTTC	CASQAPGGSYGYTF	TRBJ1-2	.	TRBV12-3/TRBV12-4	TRBD1
TGCAGCGTTGTGCGCGGAGGAAACACCATATATTTT	CSVVRGGNTIYF	TRBJ1-3	many	TRBV29-1	.
TGTGCCAGCAGCTTAGCGGGGTTCTACGAGCAGTACTTC	CASSLAGFYEQYF	TRBJ2-7	many	TRBV7-9	.
TGTGCCAGCGCTCCACACCGGGGGGCGGGCAATCAGCCCCAGCATTTT	CASAPHRGAGNQPQHF	TRBJ1-5	few	TRBV10-3	.
TGTGCCAGCTCACCACGGGCCCGTGAAAAACTGTTTTTT	CASSPRAREKLFF	TRBJ1-4	.	TRBV25-1	.
TGTGCCAGCAGCCCCGGGACTAGCGGGGGGGCCCAAGAGACCCAGTACTTC	CASSPGTSGGAQETQYF	TRBJ2-5	many	TRBV7-2	TRBD2
TGTGCCACCAGCAGCCTGGGACAGATCAACACTGAAGCTTTCTTT	CATSSLGQINTEAFF	TRBJ1-1	.	TRBV15	TRBD1
TGTGCCAGTAGTTCCTCATTTTGGACTCAGCCCCAGCATTTT	CASSSSFWTQPQHF	TRBJ1-5	.	TRBV19	.
TGTGCCAGCAGCGCACGGATTGAGGAGACCCAGTACTTC	CASSARIEETQYF	TRBJ2-5	many	TRBV9	.
TGTGCCAGCAGCAAGGACAGGGACGAGCAGTACTTC	CASSKDRDEQYF	TRBJ2-7	many	TRBV7-9	TRBD1
TGTGCCAGCAGTTACTCGGGTAATTTGAACGAGCAGTACTTC	CASSYSGNLNEQYF	TRBJ2-7	.	TRBV6-6	.
TGCAGCGTGGCGGACAGCTCCTATAATTCACCCCTCCACTTT	CSVADSSYNSPLHF	TRBJ1-6	many	TRBV29-1	.
TGTGCCAGCAGCACTAACAGGGGAGCCTACGAGCAGTACTTC	CASSTNRGAYEQYF	TRBJ2-7	few	TRBV7-3	TRBD1
TGTGCCATCAGTGCCGGACAGGGGTCGCGGAGCAATCAGCCCCAGCATTTT	CAISAGQGSRSNQPQHF	TRBJ1-5	.	TRBV10-3	TRBD1
TGTGCCAGCAGTGAAGAATACCGGAGCTCTGGAAACACCATATATTTT	CASSEEYRSSGNTIYF	TRBJ1-3	.	TRBV24-1	.
TGTGCCATCAGTGGTTGGGGAGAGGGGACTGAAGCTTTCTTT	CAISGWGEGTEAFF	TRBJ1-1	many	TRBV10-3	.
TGTGCCAGCAGTATATTGGGACCGCAAGTTGAAGCTTTCTTT	CASSILGPQVEAFF	TRBJ1-1	.	TRBV27	.
TGTGCCAGCAGCGTAGGCAGCGGGATGAACACCGGGGAGCTGTTTTTT	CASSVGSGMNTGELFF	TRBJ2-2	many	TRBV9	TRBD2
TGTGCCAGCAGCGGGACAGTGGGAAACACCATATATTTT	CASSGTVGNTIYF	TRBJ1-3	.	TRBV7-2	TRBD1
TGTGCCATCAGTGACCGGAGCTCTGGAAACACCATATATTTT	CAISDRSSGNTIYF	TRBJ1-3	many	TRBV10-3	.
TGTGCCAGCAGCTTAGTCCCAGGGGGGAAAGGAGAGACCCAGTACTTC	CASSLVPGGKGETQYF	TRBJ2-5	.	TRBV7-2	.
TGCAGCGCGGGAGGGCAGGGGAACTATGGCTACACCTTC	CSAGGQGNYGYTF	TRBJ1-2	.	TRBV29-1	.
TGTGCCAGCCGGCCAACGGGGGGCAGGAGGGAGATCCACTATGGCTACACCTTC	CASRPTGGRREIHYGYTF	TRBJ1-2	.	TRBV6-1	.
TGTGCCACCAGTGATCTTAACTCTGGAAACACCATATATTTT	CATSDLNSGNTIYF	TRBJ1-3	many	TRBV24-1	.
TGTGCCAGCAGCACAGGACAGGGAGATTTCTTT	CASSTGQGDFF	TRBJ1-1	.	TRBV9	TRBD1
TGTGCCAGCCATCCTCCGGGACAGGGATCCGAGACCCAGTACTTC	CASHPPGQGSETQYF	TRBJ2-5	.	TRBV10-2	TRBD1
TGCAGTGCTCGTTTTAACAGGGGAAACTATGGCTACACCTTC	CSARFNRGNYGYTF	TRBJ1-2	few	TRBV20-1	TRBD1
TGTGCCAGCAGCTTAACGCCGACAGAAAAGAACACTGAAGCTTTCTTT	CASSLTPTEKNTEAFF	TRBJ1-1	.	TRBV7-3	.
TGTGCTAGCAGCTTAGGTGCGGTCCCAACGGGTTTCTTT	CASSLGAVPTGFF	TRBJ1-1	many	TRBV7-7	.
TGTGCCAGCAGCTCTCGTGCAGGGCCTAATTCACCCCTCCACTTT	CASSSRAGPNSPLHF	TRBJ1-6	many	TRBV12-3/TRBV12-4	.
TGCAGTGCTCAGGGGTCTGGAAACACCATATATTTT	CSAQGSGNTIYF	TRBJ1-3	.	TRBV20-1	.
TGTGCCAGCAGCCAGACAGGGCGCAATCAGCCCCAGCATTTT	CASSQTGRNQPQHF	TRBJ1-5	many	TRBV25-1	TRBD1
TGCAGCGTTGAAGAAGGATGGGACGAGCAGTACTTC	CSVEEGWDEQYF	TRBJ2-7	once	TRBV29-1	.
TGCAGCGTTGGTCGGCAAGGCAGAACTAACTATGGCTACACCTTC	CSVGRQGRTNYGYTF	TRBJ1-2	many	TRBV29-1	.
TGTGCCAGCAGACCGGACAGGGGGATGGACACTGAAGCTTTCTTT	CASRPDRGMDTEAFF	TRBJ1-1	.	TRBV5-6	TRBD1